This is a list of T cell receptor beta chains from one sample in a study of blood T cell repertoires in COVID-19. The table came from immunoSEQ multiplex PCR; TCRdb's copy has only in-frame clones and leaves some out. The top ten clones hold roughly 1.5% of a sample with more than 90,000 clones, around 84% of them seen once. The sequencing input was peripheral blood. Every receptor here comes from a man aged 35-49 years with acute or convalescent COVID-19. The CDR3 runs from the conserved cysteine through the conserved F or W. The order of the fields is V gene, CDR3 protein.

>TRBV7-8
CASNPPRRQETQYF
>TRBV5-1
CASSLAKQALLTDTQYF
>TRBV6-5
CASVRGQGGIQSLHF
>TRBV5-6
CASSPWTGGNQPQHF
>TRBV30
CAWSVGPVEGRQYF
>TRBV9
CASSPRPAGAGRNTQYF
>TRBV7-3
CASSLIAGGANVLTF
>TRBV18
CASSPQDTSGNTIYF
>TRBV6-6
CASSYSGQTYNSPLHF
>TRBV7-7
CASSLRRTEQETQYF
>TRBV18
CASSPPPGGADNEQFF
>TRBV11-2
CASSLESGGPSAQYF
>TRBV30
CAWRLKAGWRTGELFF
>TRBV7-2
CASSSHTGVLGETQYF
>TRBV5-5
CASTRTGSNEQFF
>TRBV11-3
CASSPGQGHTDTQYF
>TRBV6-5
CASSYSGPGVGYGYTF
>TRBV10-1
CASSIRTGGPGNTIYF
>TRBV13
CASSLGKDRGYEQYF
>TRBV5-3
CARSNSSTDTQYF
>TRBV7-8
CASRERGLYQETQYF
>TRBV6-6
CASKGAHGELFF
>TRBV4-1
CASSHGQGPWTEAFF
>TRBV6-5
CASIRDSYYNEQFF
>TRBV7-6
CASSLEAGGPWDEQFF
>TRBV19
CASSAQYQPQHF
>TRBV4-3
CASSQDWQGTNYGYTF
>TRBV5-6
CASSFYRQETQYF
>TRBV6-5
CASSYSGGRSEQYF
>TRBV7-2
CASSLAAGNYEQYF
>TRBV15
CATSRDVGGHEQYF
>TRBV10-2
CASREVRGGYTF
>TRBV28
CASSLSPRLLEQFF
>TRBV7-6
CASSLHRKHGYTF
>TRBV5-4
CASSQGLAVYEQYF
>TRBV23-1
CASSHVTSGETQYF
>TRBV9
CASSVGLAFYNEQFF
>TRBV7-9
CASSPWTLGETQYF
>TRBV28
CASSLEGQQETQYF
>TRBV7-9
CASSPGTGGTKNIQYF
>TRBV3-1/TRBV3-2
CASSQDLLGSSYEQYF
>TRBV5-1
CASSLARNTEAFF
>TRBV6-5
CASSYSNRGYTEAFF
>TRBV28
CASSLIMAGEGETQYF
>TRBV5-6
CASSYDGTDYGYTF
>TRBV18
CASSPPLVFRRNTEAFF